This TCR beta chain was documented in a study of OX40 agonist ivuxolimab in advanced cancers. Study overall: In this trial design, patients received ivuxolimab intravenously at 0.01 to 10 mg/kg every 2 weeks. A mean age of roughly 66 years, range about 20 to 85, was recorded, and more than 80% were male.

V was cut by 2 bases and J by 2 bases, with 3 bases left in between. The CDR3 totals 12 residues. CDR1 KGHSH and CDR2 LQKENI come from the germline V gene. Method: immunoSEQ multiplex PCR; TCRdb's copy keeps in-frame clones and lacks some. The sample lists about 21,000 clones, approximately 73% occurring once. Study results and limitations: Researchers did not establish what antigens the expanded peripheral T cells target. Expanded clones were, on average, more numerous among CD8+ T cells than CD4+.

Turning to this clone: The antigen is not known.

This chain joins TRBV18 and TRBJ1-1; unclear D gene. This TCR derives from an adult with an advanced solid tumor such as melanoma, head and neck, liver or kidney cancer. The material was CD4+ or CD8+ T cells sorted from blood, obtained in a trial of the OX40 agonist ivuxolimab. The CDR3 DNA is TGTGCCAGCTCACCAGCCAACACTGAAGCTTTCTTT. Residues: CASSPANTEAFF. Combining the CDR3 with reference TRBV18 and TRBJ1-1 gives the whole variable domain NAGVMQNPRHLVRRRGQEARLRCSPMKGHSHVYWYRQLPEEGLKFMVYLQKENIIDESGMPKERFSAEFPKEGPSILRIQQVVRGDSAAYFCASSPANTEAFFGQGTRLTVV.